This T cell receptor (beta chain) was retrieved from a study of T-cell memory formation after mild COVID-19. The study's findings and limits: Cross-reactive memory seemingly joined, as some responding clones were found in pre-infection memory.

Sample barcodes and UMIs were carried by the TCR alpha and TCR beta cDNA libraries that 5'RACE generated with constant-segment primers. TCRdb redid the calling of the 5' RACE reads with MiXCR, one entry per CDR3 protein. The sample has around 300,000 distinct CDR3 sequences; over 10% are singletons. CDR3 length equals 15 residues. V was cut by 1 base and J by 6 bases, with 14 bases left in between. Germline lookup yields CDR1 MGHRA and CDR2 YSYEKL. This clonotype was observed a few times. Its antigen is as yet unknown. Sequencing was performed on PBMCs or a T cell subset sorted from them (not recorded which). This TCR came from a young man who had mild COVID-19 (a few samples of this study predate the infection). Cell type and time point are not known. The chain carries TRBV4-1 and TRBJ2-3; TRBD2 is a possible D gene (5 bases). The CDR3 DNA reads TGCGCCAGCAGCCAAGCGGGGTTCTCCCGGGATACGCAGTATTTT. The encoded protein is CASSQAGFSRDTQYF.